Reported below is one T cell receptor beta chain. Its matching antigen is unknown. It was with 60 Vbeta and 13 Jbeta primers that the PCR ran. The data were produced by immunoSEQ multiplex PCR, yet TCRdb's version contains in-frame clones alone and is incomplete. The data show nearly 110,000 clones, around 69% seen once. The data are from a study of cytomegalovirus exposure and HLA in healthy donors. Study results and caveats: A reported reduction in N-insertions relative to the 666-donor mean was seen in an Asian-associated ancestry cluster in a later analysis.

The junction had 7 bases not matched to a gene; V was cut back by 4 bases and J by 3 bases. The CDR3 sequence is 15 residues long. CDR1 SGHAT and CDR2 FQNNGV come from the germline V gene. The sequenced sample was PBMCs. The V gene is TRBV11-2, the J gene TRBJ1-1; TRBD1 matches 8 bases. This sequence originates from a man aged 18-30 years in good health and CMV-seronegative. The DNA of the CDR3 is TGTGCCAGCAGCTGGACCGGGACAGGATACACTGAAGCTTTCTTT. Its translation is CASSWTGTGYTEAFF.